Shown below are 16 T cell receptor beta chains from a single sample sequenced in a study of persistence of HIV-infected CD4 T cells. The libraries were made with immunoSEQ version 4 in survey mode. Sequencing was performed with immunoSEQ multiplex PCR; in TCRdb, only in-frame clones are kept and a portion is missing. The sample includes approximately 5,000 clones, about 60% seen only once; the top ten take 40%. Cells were stimulated with CMV-infected fibroblast lysates at about 10 ug/mL. Sorting of responding CD4+ T cells relied on upregulated CD40 ligand together with CD69. Antigens of these TCRs are unknown. The sequencing used CD4+ T cells sorted from PBMCs after roughly 18-hour stimulation, collected from a patient who received antiretroviral therapy. All receptors come from an adult man with HIV who was CMV-seropositive.

By share, this clone counts as medium-sized. The DNA for the CDR3 is TGTGCCAGCAGCTTAGCATGGACGCCAATAGAAAATAGCAATCAGCCCCAGCATTTT. Protein: CASSLAWTPIENSNQPQHF. V gene TRBV11-2 combines with J gene TRBJ1-5; D is uncertain. Trimming took 1 base from V and 0 from J, leaving 19 bases between them. The CDR3 spans 19 residues. Germline V gene sequence: CDR1 SGHAT, CDR2 FQNNGV.

This chain connects TRBV5-1 to TRBJ2-1, with 9 bases that match TRBD2. The CDR3 sequence is 14 residues long. Germline trimming cut 0 bases from V and 6 bases from J; bases unmatched to any gene: 1. CDR1 and CDR2 (germline): SGHRS, YFSETQ. In nucleotides, the CDR3 is TGCGCCAGCAGCTTGGCTAGCGGGGCCAATGAGCAGTTCTTC. Its translation is CASSLASGANEQFF.

This chain uses TRBV6-5 with TRBJ2-7; no clear D. The ends were cut back, 7 bases at V and 3 bases at J, with 4 bases in the middle. Germline CDR1 and CDR2: MNHEY and SVGAGI. This CDR3 is built from 10 residues. The CDR3 loop is CASKDYEQYF. The CDR3 bases are TGTGCCAGCAAGGACTACGAGCAGTACTTC.

V and J are TRBV10-2 and TRBJ1-1; D not resolved. The germline V gene encodes CDR1 WSHSY and CDR2 SAAADI. This CDR3 has 14 residues. The V and J ends lost 4 bases and 0 bases respectively, with 9 bases between them. DNA for the CDR3: TGCGCCAGCAGTGTTCAGCAAGTGAACACTGAAGCTTTCTTT. Protein product: CASSVQQVNTEAFF.

This clone was recorded a few times. This sequence joins TRBV5-6 and TRBJ2-5; maybe TRBD1 (5 bases). The V and J ends lost 1 base and 3 bases respectively, with 13 bases between them. CDR1 SGHDT and CDR2 YYEEEE come from the germline V gene. The CDR3 is 15 residues long. The CDR3 spells CASSLNWAGKETQYF. The CDR3 DNA follows: TGTGCCAGCAGCTTGAATTGGGCAGGGAAAGAGACCCAGTACTTC.

The chain joins TRBV7-2 to TRBJ2-3; 12 bases agree with TRBD2. J was trimmed by 8 bases and V by 8 bases; bases with no gene match: 11. Germline V lookup: CDR1 SGHTA, CDR2 FQGNSA. The CDR3 is made up of 15 amino acids. The DNA for the CDR3 is TGTGCCAGCTCTGAGACTAGCGGGGGACTAGCTACGCAGTATTTT. This codes for CASSETSGGLATQYF.

This chain connects TRBV10-2 to TRBJ1-1; 9 nucleotides align to TRBD1. Germline V lookup: CDR1 WSHSY, CDR2 SAAADI. This CDR3 spans 15 amino acids. V lost 0 bases and J lost 9; bases outside the gene matches: 8. The CDR3 region has the DNA TGCGCCAGCAGTGAGTCGGAGACAGGGGGGGGGAAAGCTTTCTTT. This translates into CASSESETGGGKAFF.

The chain joins TRBV4-2 to TRBJ1-3, with D unresolved. Trimming cost V 1 base and J 0 bases, with 10 bases left between them. The germline V gene encodes CDR1 LGHNA and CDR2 YNFKEQ. This CDR3 comprises 16 residues. CDR3 in DNA: TGTGCCAGCAGCCAAGCTCCCGGTGACTCTGGAAACACCATATATTTT. This encodes CASSQAPGDSGNTIYF.

J is TRBJ2-7 and V is TRBV6-5; the D is unclear. CDR1 and CDR2 (germline): MNHEY, SVGAGI. The CDR3 loop spans 15 amino acids. Trimming stripped 4 bases from V and 0 bases from J, with 13 bases between. Here the CDR3 DNA reads TGTGCCAGCAGTTCACGCCGGAGCCGCTCCTACGAGCAGTACTTC. Protein: CASSSRRSRSYEQYF.

This chain joins TRBV6-5 and TRBJ2-3; unclear D gene. The CDR3 is made up of 15 amino acids. The germline V and J ends were trimmed by 0 bases and 1 base, with 8 bases remaining between them. Germline V gene lookup returns CDR1 MNHEY and CDR2 SVGAGI. This CDR3 reads CASSYSTSRTDTQYF. DNA for the CDR3: TGTGCCAGCAGTTACTCGACCAGCCGCACAGATACGCAGTATTTT.

In this sample, this clone turned up a few times. This sequence joins TRBV6-5 and TRBJ2-7; 9 bases are shared with TRBD1. V dropped 9 bases and J dropped 3; count of bases not matched to a gene: 6. The germline V gene encodes CDR1 MNHEY and CDR2 SVGAGI. There are 13 residues in the CDR3. CDR3 DNA sequence: TGTGCCAGTGGACAGGGGAGGTTCTACGAGCAGTACTTC. This codes for CASGQGRFYEQYF.

This chain joins TRBV5-4 and TRBJ2-3, with a weak D call TRBD1 (6 bases). This CDR3 comprises 15 residues. Germline V gene data show CDR1 as SGHNT and CDR2 as YYREEE (reference sequence). The V gene lost 7 bases and the J gene lost 7 bases, with 22 bases spanning the gap. CDR3 DNA sequence: TGTGCCAGCGGAGCTCTAGACAGGTCCCCCTATACGCAGTATTTT. Protein sequence: CASGALDRSPYTQYF.

This clone was counted between two and nine times. The chain couples TRBV4-3 to TRBJ2-2, with TRBD2 matching over 7 bases. After removal of 3 bases from V and 7 bases from J, the junction contained 8 bases not matched to a gene. The CDR3 is 15 residues long. CDR1 and CDR2 from the germline V gene are LGHNA and YSLEER. CDR3 sequence reads: CASSHDGLVGGELFF. The CDR3 nucleotides are TGCGCCAGCAGCCACGATGGACTAGTCGGCGGGGAGCTGTTTTTT.

Written as DNA, the CDR3 is TGTGCCAGCAGCTTGCAGGGGCCCTACGAGCAGTACTTC. Its protein is CASSLQGPYEQYF. V usage is TRBV7-8 and J usage is TRBJ2-7, with D possibly TRBD1 on 6 matching bases. CDR1 SGHVS and CDR2 FQNEAQ come from the germline V gene. The CDR3 contains 13 residues. Trimming took 3 bases from V and 2 from J, leaving 8 bases between them.

By sample share, this clone is hyperexpanded. This chain joins TRBV7-2 and TRBJ2-7, with TRBD2 identical over 12 bases. Germline CDR1 SGHTA, CDR2 FQGNSA. V dropped 5 bases and J dropped 0; count of bases not matched to a gene: 5. This CDR3 comprises 16 residues. CDR3 residues: CASSPRTSGDSYEQYF. The CDR3 DNA is TGTGCCAGCAGCCCTCGGACTAGCGGGGACTCCTACGAGCAGTACTTC.

This rearrangement joins TRBV6-5 to TRBJ2-1; 13 bases line up with TRBD2. The V gene's germline CDR1 is MNHEY and CDR2 SVGAGI. Trimming at V came to 6 bases and at J to 6 bases, leaving 2 bases not matched to a gene. CDR3 size: 14 residues. The CDR3, as DNA: TGTGCCAGCAGGGGACTAGCGGGGTTCAATGAGCAGTTCTTC. This encodes CASRGLAGFNEQFF.